This note documents a single TCR beta chain sequence. As yet, its antigen is unknown. This CDR3 contains 14 residues. Per germline, CDR1 SNHLY and CDR2 FYNNEI. V lost 4 bases to trimming and J lost 2 bases; unmatched junction nucleotides: 3. The data were produced by immunoSEQ multiplex PCR, yet TCRdb's version contains in-frame clones alone and is incomplete. This sample has some 160,000 clones; just under 95% occur once, and the top ten carry over 0.8%. This entry comes from a study of T cell responses to AZD1222 COVID-19 vaccine. General study points: Seropositive at baseline were only a handful of AZD1222 recipients. Repertoire collection took place solely once the T cell response had peaked. Donors in the cohort were predominantly white British and more often female, and clonal diversity was possibly underestimated. Targeting of unmutated variant regions was reportedly seen in nearly half of spike-specific TCRs.

The specimen comprised peripheral blood, sampled on day 0 of AZD1222 vaccination. The rearrangement links TRBV2 to TRBJ2-3, with 7 bases that match TRBD2. This clonotype was obtained from an adult in good health. DNA of the CDR3: TGTGCCAGCAGTGGGGGGGGAATCACAGATACGCAGTATTTT. Amino acid sequence: CASSGGGITDTQYF.